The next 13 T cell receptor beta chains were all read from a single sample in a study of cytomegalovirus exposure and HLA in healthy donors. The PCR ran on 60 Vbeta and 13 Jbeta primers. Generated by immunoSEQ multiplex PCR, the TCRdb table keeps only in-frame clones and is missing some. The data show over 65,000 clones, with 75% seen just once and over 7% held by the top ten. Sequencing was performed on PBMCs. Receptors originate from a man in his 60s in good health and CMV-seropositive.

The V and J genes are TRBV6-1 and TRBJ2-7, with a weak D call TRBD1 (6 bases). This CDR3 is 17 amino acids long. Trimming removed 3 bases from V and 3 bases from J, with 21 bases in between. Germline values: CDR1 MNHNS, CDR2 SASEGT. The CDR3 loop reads CASSDFIQGEGNYEQYF. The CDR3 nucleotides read TGTGCCAGCAGTGACTTCATACAGGGCGAGGGAAACTACGAGCAGTACTTC.

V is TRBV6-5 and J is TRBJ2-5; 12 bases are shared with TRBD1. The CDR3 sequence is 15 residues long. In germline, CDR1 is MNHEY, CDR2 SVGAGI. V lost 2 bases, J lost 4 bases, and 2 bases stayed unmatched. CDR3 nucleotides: TGTGCCAGCAGTTACGGGGGACAGGGGGCAGAGACCCAGTACTTC. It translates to CASSYGGQGAETQYF.

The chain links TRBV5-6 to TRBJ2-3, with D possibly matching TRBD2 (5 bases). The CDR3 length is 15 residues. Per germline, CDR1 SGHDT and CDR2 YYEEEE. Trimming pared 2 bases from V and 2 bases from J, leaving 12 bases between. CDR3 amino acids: CASSFASGYTDTQYF. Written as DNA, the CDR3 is TGTGCCAGCAGCTTCGCGAGCGGCTACACAGATACGCAGTATTTT.

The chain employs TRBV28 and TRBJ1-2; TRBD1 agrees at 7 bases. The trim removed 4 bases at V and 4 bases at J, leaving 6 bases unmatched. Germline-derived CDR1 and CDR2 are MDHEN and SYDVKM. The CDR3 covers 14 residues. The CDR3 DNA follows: TGTGCCAGCAGTTGGGGCAGGGGGGCCTATGGCTACACCTTC. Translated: CASSWGRGAYGYTF.

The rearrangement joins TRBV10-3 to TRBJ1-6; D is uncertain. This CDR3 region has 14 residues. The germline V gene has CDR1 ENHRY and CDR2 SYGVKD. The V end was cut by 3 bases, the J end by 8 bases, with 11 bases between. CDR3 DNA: TGTGCCATCAGTGACAGGTCGGCAGATTCACCCCTCCACTTT. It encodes CAISDRSADSPLHF.

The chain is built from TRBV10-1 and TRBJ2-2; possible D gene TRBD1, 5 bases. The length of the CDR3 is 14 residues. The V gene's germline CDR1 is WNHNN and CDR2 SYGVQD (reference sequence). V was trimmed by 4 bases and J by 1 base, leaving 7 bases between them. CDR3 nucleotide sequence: TGCGCCAGCAGTGTGACAGAGAACACCGGGGAGCTGTTTTTT. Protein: CASSVTENTGELFF.

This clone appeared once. As DNA, the CDR3 is TGTGCCAGCAGCATCCCGACGGGGCTAGCGGTTTACGAGCAGTACTTC. This gives the protein CASSIPTGLAVYEQYF. The chain has TRBV21-1 and TRBJ2-7; the table gives TRBD2 as D, unverified against the DNA. TRBV21-1 counts as a pseudogene. This CDR3 comprises 16 residues.

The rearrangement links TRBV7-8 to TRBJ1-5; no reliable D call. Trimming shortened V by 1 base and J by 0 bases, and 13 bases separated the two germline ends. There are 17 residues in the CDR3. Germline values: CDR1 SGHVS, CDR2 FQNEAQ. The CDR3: CASSLGQETYSNQPQHF. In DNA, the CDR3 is TGTGCCAGCAGCTTAGGGCAGGAAACCTATAGCAATCAGCCCCAGCATTTT.

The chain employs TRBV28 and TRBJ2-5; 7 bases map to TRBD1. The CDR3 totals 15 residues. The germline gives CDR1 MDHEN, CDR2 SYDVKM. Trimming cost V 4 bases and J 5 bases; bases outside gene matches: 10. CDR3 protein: CASSSGQLSRETQYF. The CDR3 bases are TGTGCCAGCAGTTCGGGACAGCTTAGTCGGGAGACCCAGTACTTC.

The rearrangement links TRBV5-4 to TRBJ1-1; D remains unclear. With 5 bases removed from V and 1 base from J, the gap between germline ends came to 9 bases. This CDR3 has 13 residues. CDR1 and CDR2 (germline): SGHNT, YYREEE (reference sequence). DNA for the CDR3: TGTGCCAGCAGGCCCAAGCAGAACACTGAAGCTTTCTTT. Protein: CASRPKQNTEAFF.

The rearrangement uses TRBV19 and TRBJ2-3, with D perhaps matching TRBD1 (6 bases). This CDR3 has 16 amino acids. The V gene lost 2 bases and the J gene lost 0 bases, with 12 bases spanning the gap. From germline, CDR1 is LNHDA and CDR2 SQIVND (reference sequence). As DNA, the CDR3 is TGTGCCAGTAGTATACGGGACACCTCTAGCACAGATACGCAGTATTTT. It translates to CASSIRDTSSTDTQYF. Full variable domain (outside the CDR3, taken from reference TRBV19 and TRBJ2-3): DGGITQSPKYLFRKEGQNVTLSCEQNLNHDAMYWYRQDPGQGLRLIYYSQIVNDFQKGDIAEGYSVSREKKESFPLTVTSAQKNPTAFYLCASSIRDTSSTDTQYFGPGTRLTVL.

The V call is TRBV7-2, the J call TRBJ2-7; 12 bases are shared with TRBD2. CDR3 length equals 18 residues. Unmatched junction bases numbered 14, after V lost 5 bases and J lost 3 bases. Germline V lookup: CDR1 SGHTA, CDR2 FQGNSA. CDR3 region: CASSAPRHPSGRDYEQYF. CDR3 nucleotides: TGTGCCAGCAGCGCCCCCCGGCATCCTAGCGGGAGGGACTACGAGCAGTACTTC.

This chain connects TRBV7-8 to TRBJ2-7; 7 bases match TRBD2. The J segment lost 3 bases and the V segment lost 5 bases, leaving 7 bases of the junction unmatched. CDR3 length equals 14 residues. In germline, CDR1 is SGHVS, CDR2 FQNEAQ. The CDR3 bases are TGTGCCAGCAGCCCGGGAGGAGCCCTCTACGAGCAGTACTTC. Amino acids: CASSPGGALYEQYF.